The 23 T cell receptor beta chains listed next were all sequenced from one sample in a study of PD-1 blockade in classical Hodgkin lymphoma. There was relapse after autologous stem cell transplantation in every patient, and there was variation in brentuximab vedotin exposure. Thawed PBMCs were the source of CD4+ T cells, purified by magnetic negative selection. The assay was immunoSEQ multiplex PCR, and TCRdb's table has in-frame clones only and misses some. In the table there are about 15,000 clones, around 81% of which are singletons. Sequenced here: CD4+ T cells from blood, sampled at baseline. The origin of the receptors is a human donor with classical Hodgkin lymphoma.

The V gene is TRBV11-2, the J gene TRBJ2-1, with TRBD1 matching 9 bases. Germline V CDR1 and CDR2: SGHAT, FQNNGV. The CDR3 consists of 19 residues. After removal of 5 bases from V and 6 bases from J, the junction contained 20 bases not matched to a gene. The CDR3 DNA follows: TGTGCCAGCAGCAGAAGGGGGACAGGGTTTTTTATCGTGGGCAATGAGCAGTTCTTC. Protein: CASSRRGTGFFIVGNEQFF.

This chain connects TRBV19 to TRBJ1-1; unclear D gene. The germline V and J ends were trimmed by 6 bases and 0 bases, with 8 bases remaining between them. Germline lookup yields CDR1 LNHDA and CDR2 SQIVND (reference sequence). This CDR3 has 13 residues. The CDR3 sequence: CASSSSLNTEAFF. The DNA for the CDR3 is TGTGCCAGTAGCTCTTCACTGAACACTGAAGCTTTCTTT.

The chain uses TRBV28 and TRBJ2-4, with D perhaps TRBD1 (6 bases). Trimming stripped 7 bases from V and 4 bases from J, with 14 bases between. CDR1 is MDHEN, CDR2 SYDVKM, per germline. This CDR3 is 14 amino acids long. The CDR3 loop reads CASKGDFSKNIQYF. In DNA, the CDR3 is TGTGCCAGCAAGGGGGATTTCTCTAAAAACATTCAGTACTTC.

The V and J genes are TRBV5-1 and TRBJ1-1; 7 bases align to TRBD1. V dropped 5 bases and J dropped 1; count of bases not matched to a gene: 5. The germline V gene encodes CDR1 SGHRS and CDR2 YFSETQ. CDR3 length equals 14 residues. The CDR3 is CASSPGGWNTEAFF. The CDR3 DNA reads as TGCGCCAGCAGTCCAGGGGGGTGGAACACTGAAGCTTTCTTT.

The chain combines TRBV4-1 with TRBJ1-2, with D possibly TRBD1 on 6 matching bases. Looked up from germline, CDR1 is MGHRA and CDR2 is YSYEKL. This CDR3 contains 15 residues. Between the trimmed V and J ends, which lost 0 bases and 5 bases, there was a span of 13 bases. CDR3: CASSQEGKGTYGYTF. DNA for the CDR3: TGCGCCAGCAGCCAAGAAGGAAAGGGGACATATGGCTACACCTTC.

V gene TRBV7-9 combines with J gene TRBJ2-5; D may be TRBD1 (6 bases). The J call may be mistaken, given a closer DNA end match to TRBJ2-7. This CDR3 has 14 amino acids. The V gene's germline CDR1 is SEHNR and CDR2 FQNEAQ (reference sequence). CDR3 region: CASSSTGTPYEQYF. DNA for the CDR3: TGTGCCAGCAGCTCGACAGGTACCCCCTACGAGCAGTACTTC.

The chain employs TRBV6-6 and TRBJ1-3, with 7 bases aligning to TRBD1. In germline, CDR1 is MNHNY, CDR2 SVGAGI (reference sequence). The CDR3 is 14 residues long. V was clipped by 4 bases and J by 7 bases; unmatched bases: 7. CDR3 sequence: CASSSPPGQNTIYF. The CDR3 DNA reads as TGTGCCAGCAGTTCCCCACCGGGACAGAACACCATATATTTT.

The chain couples TRBV15 to TRBJ1-5; a possible D gene is TRBD1 (5 bases). The CDR3 is made up of 15 amino acids. Germline CDR1 LNHNV, CDR2 YYDKDF (reference sequence). Trimming stripped 1 base from V and 2 bases from J, with 9 bases between. The CDR3 bases are TGTGCCACCAGCAGAGGGGCGGGACGCAATCAGCCCCAGCATTTT. It translates to CATSRGAGRNQPQHF.

V and J are TRBV6-1 and TRBJ1-5; 7 bases align to TRBD1. CDR3 length: 16 amino acids. From germline, CDR1 is MNHNS and CDR2 SASEGT. Trimming took 3 bases from V and 3 from J; bases not matched to a gene: 8. Here the CDR3 reads CASSEAGTANNQPQHF. The CDR3, as DNA: TGTGCCAGCAGTGAGGCAGGGACAGCCAACAATCAGCCCCAGCATTTT.

V usage is TRBV23-1 and J usage is TRBJ2-5, with D unresolved. TRBV23-1 is recorded as an ORF, its role being uncertain. The CDR3 covers 17 residues. V lost 0 bases, J lost 3 bases, and 17 bases lay in between. CDR3 residues: CASSQSRTEERKETQYF. CDR3 sequence (DNA): TGCGCCAGCAGTCAATCGAGGACGGAAGAAAGAAAAGAGACCCAGTACTTC.

This clone was seen just once. This chain links TRBV5-1 with TRBJ2-1, with 13 bases lining up with TRBD2. The germline V gene encodes CDR1 SGHRS and CDR2 YFSETQ. With V trimmed by 0 bases and J by 2 bases, 2 bases remained unmatched. CDR3 length: 17 amino acids. DNA for the CDR3: TGCGCCAGCAGCTTGGATACTAGCGGGAGGGCCTACAATGAGCAGTTCTTC. It specifies CASSLDTSGRAYNEQFF.

This chain links TRBV28 with TRBJ2-7, with D tentatively TRBD2 (5 bases). V lost 3 bases, J lost 3 bases, and 9 bases lay in between. CDR3 length: 13 amino acids. The germline V gene has CDR1 MDHEN and CDR2 SYDVKM. DNA of the CDR3: TGTGCCAGCAGTTTCCTCGGGAACTACGAGCAGTACTTC. Translation gives CASSFLGNYEQYF.

V usage is TRBV19 and J usage is TRBJ1-2; 7 positions match TRBD1. V lost 4 bases to trimming and J lost 5 bases; unmatched junction nucleotides: 7. Germline V gene lookup returns CDR1 LNHDA and CDR2 SQIVND (reference sequence). The CDR3 sequence is 14 residues long. The CDR3 spells CASSTRDRIYGYTF. The CDR3 DNA reads TGTGCCAGTAGTACAAGGGACAGAATTTATGGCTACACCTTC. Drawing the rest from reference TRBV19 and TRBJ1-2, the complete variable domain is DGGITQSPKYLFRKEGQNVTLSCEQNLNHDAMYWYRQDPGQGLRLIYYSQIVNDFQKGDIAEGYSVSREKKESFPLTVTSAQKNPTAFYLCASSTRDRIYGYTFGSGTRLTVV.

J is TRBJ1-3 and V is TRBV6-5, with 7 bases matching TRBD1. Germline assignment: CDR1 MNHEY and CDR2 SVGAGI. After removal of 2 bases from V and 0 bases from J, the junction contained 4 bases not matched to a gene. The CDR3 is 16 amino acids. CDR3 in amino acids: CASSYNRGPSGNTIYF. The CDR3 region has the DNA TGTGCCAGCAGTTACAACAGGGGACCCTCTGGAAACACCATATATTTT.

The chain uses TRBV27 and TRBJ2-5, with a tentative D call TRBD1 (6 bases). The V gene lost 6 bases and the J gene lost 4 bases, with 24 bases spanning the gap. The germline gives CDR1 MNHEY, CDR2 SMNVEV (reference sequence). CDR3 length: 17 residues. CDR3 coding DNA: TGTGCCAGCAGCCGAAAGCCCCCACAGGGCGCGGTAGAGACCCAGTACTTC. It codes for CASSRKPPQGAVETQYF.

The V and J genes are TRBV6-5 and TRBJ1-2; 9 bases align to TRBD1. V dropped 6 bases and J dropped 6; count of bases not matched to a gene: 8. CDR3 size: 14 residues. The V gene's germline CDR1 is MNHEY and CDR2 SVGAGI. CDR3 in amino acids: CASSHPGQGHGYTF. Here the CDR3 DNA reads TGTGCCAGCAGCCACCCGGGACAGGGTCATGGCTACACCTTC.

The chain recombines TRBV18 with TRBJ2-6, with a weak D call TRBD2 (5 bases). The CDR3 runs 16 residues. From germline, CDR1 is KGHSH and CDR2 LQKENI. V was pared by 4 bases and J by 2 bases, with 12 bases between. CDR3: CASSLGEPPGANVLTF. The CDR3 DNA sequence: TGTGCCAGCTCACTCGGGGAGCCACCTGGGGCCAACGTCCTGACTTTC.

The chain joins TRBV9 to TRBJ2-6; D might be TRBD1 (6 bases). This CDR3 has 17 amino acids. Trimming pared 5 bases from V and 2 bases from J, leaving 17 bases between. Per the germline V gene, CDR1 is SGDLS and CDR2 is YYNGEE. CDR3 sequence: CASSDQGLGPGANVLTF. Written as DNA, the CDR3 is TGTGCCAGCAGTGACCAGGGGTTGGGTCCTGGGGCCAACGTCCTGACTTTC.

The V and J genes are TRBV10-3 and TRBJ1-4; D is unresolved. Germline V gene lookup returns CDR1 ENHRY and CDR2 SYGVKD. The CDR3 spans 15 residues. The germline V and J ends were trimmed by 4 bases and 4 bases, with 13 bases remaining between them. For the CDR3, the DNA is TGTGCCATCAGTGGTGACCGGGGAGTTAATGAAAAACTGTTTTTT. It translates to CAISGDRGVNEKLFF.

V and J are TRBV4-1 and TRBJ2-3; 16 bases line up with TRBD2. CDR1 MGHRA and CDR2 YSYEKL come from the germline V gene. The ends lost 4 bases at V and 4 bases at J; junction bases unmatched: 2. The CDR3 has 16 residues. In nucleotides, the CDR3 is TGCGCCAGCAGCCCGGGACTAGCGGGAGGGCCAGATACGCAGTATTTT. Its protein is CASSPGLAGGPDTQYF.

The rearrangement uses TRBV6-5 and TRBJ2-7; no firm D call. Germline CDR1 MNHEY, CDR2 SVGAGI. There are 12 residues in the CDR3. Trimming cost V 0 bases and J 6 bases, with 6 bases left between them. CDR3 protein: CASSYSKGEQYF. The CDR3 nucleotides read TGTGCCAGCAGTTACTCCAAGGGCGAGCAGTACTTC.

The gene calls are TRBV2 and TRBJ2-7; TRBD2 aligns across 7 bases. This CDR3 region has 13 residues. Germline-derived CDR1 and CDR2 are SNHLY and FYNNEI. The junction had 4 bases not matched to a gene; V was cut back by 2 bases and J by 6 bases. CDR3 nucleotides: TGTGCCAGCAGTGAAATTGGGAGGGTCGAGCAGTACTTC. Translation: CASSEIGRVEQYF.

The chain joins TRBV27 to TRBJ2-2, with 7 bases aligning to TRBD2. V lost 5 bases to trimming and J lost 0 bases; unmatched junction nucleotides: 6. Germline V gene data show CDR1 as MNHEY and CDR2 as SMNVEV (reference sequence). The CDR3 is 16 residues long. CDR3 protein: CASSPLAGANTGELFF. DNA of the CDR3: TGTGCCAGCAGTCCATTAGCGGGTGCGAACACCGGGGAGCTGTTTTTT.